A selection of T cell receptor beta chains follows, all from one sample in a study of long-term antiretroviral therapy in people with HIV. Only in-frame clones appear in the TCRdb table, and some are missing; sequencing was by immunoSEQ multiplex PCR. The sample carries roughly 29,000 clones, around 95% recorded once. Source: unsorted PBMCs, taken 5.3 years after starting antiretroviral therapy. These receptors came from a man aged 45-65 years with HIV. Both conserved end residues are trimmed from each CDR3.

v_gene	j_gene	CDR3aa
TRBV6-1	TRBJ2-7	ASSEGQGAYEQY
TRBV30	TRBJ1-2	AWRLPGPGINGYT
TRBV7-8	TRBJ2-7	ASARGRGSEQY
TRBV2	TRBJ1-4	ASSRGQGRPEKLF
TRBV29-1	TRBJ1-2	SVVKGAEGYT
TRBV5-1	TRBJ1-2	ASSLTGSGGYGYT
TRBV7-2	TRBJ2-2	ASSLGKAGTGELF
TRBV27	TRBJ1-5	ASSFHSGPLGNQPQH
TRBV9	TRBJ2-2	ASSVGRLAGTGELF
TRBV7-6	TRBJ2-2	ASTANANTGELF
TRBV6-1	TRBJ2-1	ASSARRSTNEQF
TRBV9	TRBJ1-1	ASSVAGDINTEAF
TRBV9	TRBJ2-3	ASSVGGQRGDTQY
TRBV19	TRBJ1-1	ASSTGVVAF
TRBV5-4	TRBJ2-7	ASSLAGQLYEQY
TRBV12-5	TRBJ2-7	ASGLPPRSSYEQY
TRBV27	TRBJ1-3	ASSQGSGLSGNTIY
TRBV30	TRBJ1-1	AWSVSGVNTEAF
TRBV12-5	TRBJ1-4	ASGGGTNEKLF
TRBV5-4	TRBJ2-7	ASSLGQGFYEQY
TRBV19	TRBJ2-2	ASSIRSGGTNTGELF
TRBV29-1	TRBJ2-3	SVEVQTDTQY
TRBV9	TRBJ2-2	ASSPGTGELF
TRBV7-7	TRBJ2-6	ASSRRPVPQSRANVLT
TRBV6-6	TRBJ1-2	ASSYGPGADGYT
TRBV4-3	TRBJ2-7	ASSQVWAGTYEQY
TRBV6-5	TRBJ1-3	ASSYRGASGNTIY
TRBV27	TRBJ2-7	ASSLAPSYEQY
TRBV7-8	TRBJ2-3	ASSSPGGAGTDTQY